The 14 T cell receptor beta chains in this list originate from one sample, sequenced in a study of early T cells in non-severe SARS-CoV-2 infection. TCRdb independently ran MiXCR on the 5' RACE reads; one entry per CDR3 protein. The table records tens of thousands of distinct CDR3 sequences, around an eighth of them present only once. The sample consisted of whole blood. These receptors were obtained from an adult who was a healthcare worker with PCR-confirmed SARS-CoV-2 infection or an uninfected control (not recorded which).

The table lists this clonotype with many counts. V and J are TRBV9 and TRBJ1-3; D may be TRBD1 (5 bases). V lost 0 bases, J lost 0 bases, and 10 bases lay in between. There are 16 residues in the CDR3. The germline V gene encodes CDR1 SGDLS and CDR2 YYNGEE. The CDR3 region is CASSVGGRSSGNTIYF. The CDR3 nucleotides are TGTGCCAGCAGCGTAGGGGGACGGTCCTCTGGAAACACCATATATTTT.

This sequence joins TRBV3-1 and TRBJ2-1, with a weak D call TRBD2 (6 bases). The V gene's germline CDR1 is LGHDT and CDR2 YNNKEL (reference sequence). Deletions cut 4 bases from V and 0 bases from J, with 16 bases between. This CDR3 region has 17 residues. For the CDR3, the DNA is TGTGCCAGCAGCCCAACCGGACTACCGCGCTCCTACAATGAGCAGTTCTTC. Its protein is CASSPTGLPRSYNEQFF.

This clonotype was seen many times. This rearrangement joins TRBV4-1 to TRBJ2-2, with D perhaps TRBD2 (5 bases). Germline CDR1 MGHRA, CDR2 YSYEKL. The CDR3 covers 15 residues. The V end was cut by 5 bases, the J end by 1 base, with 11 bases between. The CDR3 sequence is CASSGRRRNTGELFF. CDR3 bases: TGCGCCAGCAGCGGTCGGAGGCGGAACACCGGGGAGCTGTTTTTT.

This clonotype was recorded once. V gene TRBV4-1 combines with J gene TRBJ1-2; D ambiguous. V shed 1 base and J shed 4 bases, with 10 bases lying between them. Germline CDR1 MGHRA, CDR2 YSYEKL. The CDR3 is made up of 14 amino acids. Here the CDR3 DNA reads TGCGCCAGCAGCCAAGCCGAGGGTGTCTATGGCTACACCTTC. Protein product: CASSQAEGVYGYTF.

In this sample, this clonotype turned up a few times. The V and J genes are TRBV7-9 and TRBJ2-7; no clear D gene. CDR1 is SEHNR, CDR2 FQNEAQ, per germline (reference sequence). With 10 bases removed from V and 0 bases from J, the gap between germline ends came to 16 bases. The CDR3 extends over 14 amino acids. The CDR3 DNA reads TGTGCCACGGCCGGAGTACCAAGCTCCTACGAGCAGTACTTC. Translation gives CATAGVPSSYEQYF.

This clonotype was recorded many times. The chain recombines TRBV3-1 with TRBJ2-5, with D hard to call. The CDR3 consists of 12 residues. V was cut by 2 bases and J by 4 bases, with 5 bases left in between. Per germline, CDR1 LGHDT and CDR2 YNNKEL (reference sequence). The CDR3 loop is CASSQRRETQYF. As DNA, the CDR3 is TGTGCCAGCAGCCAAAGGCGAGAGACCCAGTACTTC.

This clonotype was seen a few times. In nucleotides, the CDR3 is TGTGCCAGCAGTGAACTCCTAGCGGGAAACACCGGGGAGCTGTTTTTT. Its protein product is CASSELLAGNTGELFF. The chain recombines TRBV2 with TRBJ2-2; 9 bases align to TRBD2. CDR1 SNHLY and CDR2 FYNNEI come from the germline V gene. The CDR3 contains 16 residues. The junction had 3 bases not matched to a gene; V was cut back by 2 bases and J by 2 bases.

V usage is TRBV5-6 and J usage is TRBJ1-2, with 8 bases that match TRBD1. The germline gives CDR1 SGHDT, CDR2 YYEEEE. The length of the CDR3 is 13 residues. The V segment lost 5 bases and the J segment 4 bases; nucleotides outside the gene matches: 4. The CDR3 region is CASRHDRGYGYTF. CDR3 DNA: TGTGCCAGCAGGCACGACAGGGGCTATGGCTACACCTTC.

This chain links TRBV12-3 or TRBV12-4 with TRBJ1-1; D might be TRBD1 (5 bases). CDR3 length: 16 residues. The V gene lost 5 bases and the J gene lost 0 bases, with 16 bases spanning the gap. CDR3: CASSPTSLGVNTEAFF. Written as DNA, the CDR3 is TGTGCCAGCAGTCCAACCTCTTTGGGGGTGAACACTGAAGCTTTCTTT.

This chain links TRBV7-6 with TRBJ2-1; D unclear. This CDR3 region has 14 residues. The V and J ends lost 5 bases and 5 bases respectively, with 13 bases between them. Germline V gene sequence: CDR1 SGHVS, CDR2 FNYEAQ. CDR3 protein: CASSPPLPHNEQFF. CDR3 bases: TGTGCCAGCAGCCCACCTCTCCCCCACAATGAGCAGTTCTTC. Based on the CDR3 plus reference TRBV7-6 and TRBJ2-1, the full variable domain is GAGVSQSPRYKVTKRGQDVALRCDPISGHVSLYWYRQALGQGPEFLTYFNYEAQQDKSGLPNDRFSAERPEGSISTLTIQRTEQRDSAMYRCASSPPLPHNEQFFGPGTRLTVL.

Notes on this clonotype: A much more abundant neighbour one base away suggests this may be a read error. The chain combines TRBV5-1 with TRBJ2-5; TRBD1 agrees at 8 bases. The CDR3 extends over 14 amino acids. V dropped 4 bases and J dropped 2; count of bases not matched to a gene: 4. Germline CDR1 reads SGHRS; CDR2 reads YFSETQ. CDR3 sequence: CASSQGQVQETQYF. DNA of the CDR3: TGCGCCAGCAGCCAGGGACAGGTGCAAGAGACCCAGTACTTC.

This clonotype occurred a few times. The genes are TRBV28 and TRBJ2-7, with TRBD1 identical over 7 bases. The CDR3 is 14 amino acids. CDR1 and CDR2 from the germline V gene are MDHEN and SYDVKM. The trim removed 10 bases at V and 0 bases at J, leaving 9 bases unmatched. The CDR3, as DNA: TGTGCCATCAGGGGGACAGAGATCTCCTACGAGCAGTACTTC. Translating gives CAIRGTEISYEQYF.

This clonotype showed up just a few times. V usage is TRBV5-5 and J usage is TRBJ1-3, with D hard to call. CDR1 is SGHKS, CDR2 YYEKEE, per germline (reference sequence). This CDR3 region has 15 residues. V shed 2 bases and J shed 0 bases, with 9 bases lying between them. The CDR3 loop is CASSFRPTSGNTIYF. Written as DNA, the CDR3 is TGTGCCAGCAGCTTCCGCCCGACCTCTGGAAACACCATATATTTT.

This chain links TRBV14 with TRBJ2-1; TRBD1 might be the D (8 bases). V lost 4 bases to trimming and J lost 9 bases, with 13 bases between them. Germline V gene lookup returns CDR1 SGHDN and CDR2 FVKESK. This CDR3 is 13 amino acids long. CDR3 nucleotides: TGTGCCAGCAGCCTCTACAGGGGGGGTGAGCAGTTCTTC. Its translation: CASSLYRGGEQFF.